This record looks at one T cell receptor beta chain sequence and its context. Donors of Cohort 3 who recovered were those that had two negative PCRs, clearance, or symptom resolution. The source of the sample is a study of blood T cell repertoires in COVID-19. The data were produced by immunoSEQ multiplex PCR, yet TCRdb's version contains in-frame clones alone and is incomplete. The sample lists 150,000 to 200,000 clones, about nine tenths occurring once. J gave up 9 bases and V 5 bases, and 10 bases lay outside the gene matches. CDR3 length equals 16 residues. The germline V gene encodes CDR1 SGHAT and CDR2 FQNNGV.

This TCR came from a woman aged 18-29 years who had recovered from COVID-19. The chain has TRBV11-2 and TRBJ2-1; 13 positions agree with TRBD2. What was sequenced was PBMCs or T cells enriched from blood (not recorded which). The CDR3 DNA is TGTGCCAGCAGCGGGTACGGGACTAGCGGGATAGGTGAGCAGTTCTTC. Protein sequence: CASSGYGTSGIGEQFF.